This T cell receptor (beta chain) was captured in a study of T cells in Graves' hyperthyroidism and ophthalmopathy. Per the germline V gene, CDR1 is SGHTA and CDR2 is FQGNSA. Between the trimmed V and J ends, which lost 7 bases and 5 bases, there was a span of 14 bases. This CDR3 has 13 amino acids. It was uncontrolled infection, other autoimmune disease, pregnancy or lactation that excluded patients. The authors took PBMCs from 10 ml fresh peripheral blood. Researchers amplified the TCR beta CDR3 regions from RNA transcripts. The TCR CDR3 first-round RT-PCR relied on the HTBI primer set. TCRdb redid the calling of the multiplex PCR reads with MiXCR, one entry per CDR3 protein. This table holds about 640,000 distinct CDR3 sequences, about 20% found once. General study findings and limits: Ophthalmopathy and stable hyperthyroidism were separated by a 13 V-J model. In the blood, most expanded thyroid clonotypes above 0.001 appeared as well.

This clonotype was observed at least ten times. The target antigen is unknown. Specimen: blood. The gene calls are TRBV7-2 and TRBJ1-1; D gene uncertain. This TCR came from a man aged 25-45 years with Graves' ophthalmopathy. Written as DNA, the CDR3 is TGTGCCAGCATCCAACTTCCGGGAACTGAAGCTTTCTTT. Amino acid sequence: CASIQLPGTEAFF.